The source of this T cell receptor beta chain is a study of shared clonotypes between healthy human individuals. Study results and limitations: Specimens sampled were limited to blood, with tissue repertoires likely differing.

With respect to this clone: Its target is unknown.

This CDR3 spans 17 amino acids. Donors were Caucasian adults residing in Nashville, Tennessee, USA. At a deep level, the assay was run. Assay: immunoSEQ multiplex PCR; the TCRdb copy retains only in-frame clones and omits some. The sample yields under 200,000 clones, 90% to 95% seen once. This clonotype was obtained from a woman aged 25 to 39 in good health. The gene calls are TRBV12-2 and TRBJ2-6. TRBV12-2 is a documented pseudogene. Specimen: naive CD4+ T cells sorted from blood. Noted subset: CD45RA+ positively selected. DNA for the CDR3: TGTGCAAGTCGCTCAAGGTCCACACAAAGTCGGGCCAACGTCCTGACTTTC. Residues: CASRSRSTQSRANVLTF.